This T cell receptor (beta chain) was identified in a study of identifying expanded T cells in peripheral blood. Per germline, CDR1 MGHDK and CDR2 SYGVNS. This CDR3 spans 14 amino acids. V was trimmed by 6 bases and J by 6 bases, leaving 15 bases between them. Only in-frame clones appear in the TCRdb table, and some are missing; sequencing was by immunoSEQ multiplex PCR. Found here are fewer than 130,000 clones, about 89% of them singletons; the top ten hold about 17%. Only a few counts were recorded for this clone. Specimen: blood. The TCR was taken from a person between 18 and 75 years old in good health. The chain employs TRBV25-1 and TRBJ1-5, with a possible D match to TRBD1 (6 bases). CDR3 in DNA: TGTGCCAGCAGCACGACAGGTACCGGTCAGCCCCAGCATTTT. It codes for CASSTTGTGQPQHF.